This paragraph covers one T cell receptor beta chain sequence. The read falls 3 residues short of the CDR3 end, and the missing part is taken from the germline J gene. The germline V gene encodes CDR1 SGHVS and CDR2 FNYEAQ. V lost 2 bases, J lost 4 bases, and 9 bases lay in between. The CDR3 covers 13 residues. This entry comes from a study of T cells in women clearing cervical HPV infection. Study as a whole: HLA type could not be excluded as a confounder.

TCRdb keeps only in-frame clones here, not all; method: immunoSEQ multiplex PCR. The sample has 25,000 to 35,000 clones. HPV was found by MY09/MY11 PCR and dot-blot genotyping. This TCR was sampled from a woman between 18 and 70 years old with a cervical HPV16 infection that either progressed to CIN3+ or cleared (not recorded which). Sequenced sample: blood buffy coat. The genes are TRBV7-6 and TRBJ2-7; no clear D gene. CDR3 amino acids: CASSLMRGYEQYF. The CDR3 DNA, read in part, is TGTGCCAGCAGCTTAATGCGCGGATACGAG.